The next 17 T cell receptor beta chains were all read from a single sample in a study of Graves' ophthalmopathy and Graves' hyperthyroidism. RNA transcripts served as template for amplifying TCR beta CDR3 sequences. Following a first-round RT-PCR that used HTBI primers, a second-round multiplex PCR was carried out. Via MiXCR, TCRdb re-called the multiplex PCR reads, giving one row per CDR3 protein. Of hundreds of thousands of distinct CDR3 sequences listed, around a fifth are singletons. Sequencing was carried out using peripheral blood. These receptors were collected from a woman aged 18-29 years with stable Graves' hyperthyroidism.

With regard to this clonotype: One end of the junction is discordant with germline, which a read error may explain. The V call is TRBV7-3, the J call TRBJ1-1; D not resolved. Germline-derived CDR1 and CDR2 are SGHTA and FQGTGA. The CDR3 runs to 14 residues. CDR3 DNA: TGTGCCAGCAGCCAGGAGGTGACGGTGGCTGAAGCTTGCTTT. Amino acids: CASSQEVTVAEACF.

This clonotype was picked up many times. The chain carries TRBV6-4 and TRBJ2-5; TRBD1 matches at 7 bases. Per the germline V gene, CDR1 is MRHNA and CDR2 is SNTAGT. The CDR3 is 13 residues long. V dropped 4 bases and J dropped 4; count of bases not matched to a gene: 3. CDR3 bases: TGTGCCAGCAGTGTCGACAGGGTAGAGACCCAGTACTTC. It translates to CASSVDRVETQYF.

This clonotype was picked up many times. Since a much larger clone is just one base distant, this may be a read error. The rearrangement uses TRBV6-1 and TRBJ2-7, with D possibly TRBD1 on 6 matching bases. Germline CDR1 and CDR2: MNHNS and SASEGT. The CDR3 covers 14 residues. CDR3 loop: CASSTGIWAYGQYF. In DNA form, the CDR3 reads TGTGCCAGCAGTACAGGGATTTGGGCCTACGGGCAGTACTTC.

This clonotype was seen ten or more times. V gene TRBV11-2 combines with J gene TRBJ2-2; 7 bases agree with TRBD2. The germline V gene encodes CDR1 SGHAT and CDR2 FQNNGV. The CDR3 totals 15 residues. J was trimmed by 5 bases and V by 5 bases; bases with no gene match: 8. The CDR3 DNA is TGTGCCAGCAGCACCTCGGGAGGTGTGACCGGGGAGCTGTTTTTT. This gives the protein CASSTSGGVTGELFF.

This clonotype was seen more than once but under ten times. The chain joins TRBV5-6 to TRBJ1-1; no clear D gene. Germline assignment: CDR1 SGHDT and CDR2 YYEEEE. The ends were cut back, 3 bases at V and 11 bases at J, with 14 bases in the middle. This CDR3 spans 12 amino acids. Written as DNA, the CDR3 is TGTGCCAGCAGCTCCCACCCGACGGGGGCTTTCTTT. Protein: CASSSHPTGAFF.

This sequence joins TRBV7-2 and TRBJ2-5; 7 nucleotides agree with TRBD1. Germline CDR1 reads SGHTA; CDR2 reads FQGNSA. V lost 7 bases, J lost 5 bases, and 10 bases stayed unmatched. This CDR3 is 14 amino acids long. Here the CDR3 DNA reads TGTGCCAGCACCCGGACAGGTCCGTCGGAGACCCAGTACTTC. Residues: CASTRTGPSETQYF.

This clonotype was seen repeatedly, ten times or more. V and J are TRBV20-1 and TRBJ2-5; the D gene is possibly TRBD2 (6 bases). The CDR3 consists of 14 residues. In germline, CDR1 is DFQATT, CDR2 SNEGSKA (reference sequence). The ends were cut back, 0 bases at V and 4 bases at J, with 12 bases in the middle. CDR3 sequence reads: CSARENLGGETQYF. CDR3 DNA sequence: TGCAGTGCTAGAGAAAACCTGGGGGGAGAGACCCAGTACTTC.

The CDR3 coding sequence is TGTGCCAGCATGAGGGACAGGGTCACTGAAGCTTTCTTT. This encodes CASMRDRVTEAFF. The chain is built from TRBV6-1 and TRBJ1-1; 9 bases agree with TRBD1. Germline CDR1 reads MNHNS; CDR2 reads SASEGT. The CDR3 has 13 amino acids. The V gene end was trimmed by 7 bases and the J gene end by 4 bases; junction bases not matched to a gene: 4.

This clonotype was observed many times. In nucleotides, the CDR3 is TGTGCCAGCAGCGATACTGGGACAGTTAATTCACCCCTCCACTTT. It yields the protein CASSDTGTVNSPLHF. This chain uses TRBV7-9 with TRBJ1-6; 7 positions agree with TRBD1. Germline CDR1 reads SEHNR; CDR2 reads FQNEAQ (reference sequence). CDR3 length: 15 amino acids. V was pared by 5 bases and J by 6 bases, with 7 bases of the junction left unmatched.

For the CDR3, the DNA is TGTGCCAGCAGTTTGGTAGAAACTGAAGCTTTCTTT. This encodes CASSLVETEAFF. The V call is TRBV12-3 or TRBV12-4, the J call TRBJ1-1; the D is unclear. The CDR3 has 12 residues. V dropped 3 bases and J dropped 5 bases, with 7 bases sitting between them.

The CDR3 DNA sequence: TGCAGTGCTCATACCCTACAGGGGGCGGGCACCGGGGAGCTGTTTTTT. It translates to CSAHTLQGAGTGELFF. The chain combines TRBV20-1 with TRBJ2-2; 9 nucleotides line up with TRBD1. CDR3 length equals 16 residues. CDR1 is DFQATT, CDR2 SNEGSKA, per germline (reference sequence). V lost 5 bases and J lost 4; bases outside the gene matches: 11.

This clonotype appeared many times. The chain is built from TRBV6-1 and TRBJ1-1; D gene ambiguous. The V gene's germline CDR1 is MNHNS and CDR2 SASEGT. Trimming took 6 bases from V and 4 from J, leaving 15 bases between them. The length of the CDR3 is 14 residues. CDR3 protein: CASSEYRLGTEAFF. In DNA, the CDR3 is TGTGCCAGCAGCGAATACCGCCTGGGCACTGAAGCTTTCTTT.

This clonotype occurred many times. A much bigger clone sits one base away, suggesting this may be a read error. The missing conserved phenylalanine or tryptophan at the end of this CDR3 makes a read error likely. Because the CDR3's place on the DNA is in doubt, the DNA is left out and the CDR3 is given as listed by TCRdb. CDR3 amino acids: CASSYSRSLDRREYL. The chain carries TRBV6-5 and TRBJ2-4; TRBD2 is the table's D call and was not checked against the DNA. Germline V gene data show CDR1 as MNHEY and CDR2 as SVGAGI. The CDR3 has 15 residues if both end residues are counted.

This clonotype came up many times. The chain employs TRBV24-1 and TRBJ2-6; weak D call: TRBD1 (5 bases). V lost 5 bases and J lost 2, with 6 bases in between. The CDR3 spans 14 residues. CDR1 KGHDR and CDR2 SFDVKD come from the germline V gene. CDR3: CATSGRAGANVLTF. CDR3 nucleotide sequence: TGTGCCACCAGTGGCAGGGCTGGGGCCAACGTCCTGACTTTC.

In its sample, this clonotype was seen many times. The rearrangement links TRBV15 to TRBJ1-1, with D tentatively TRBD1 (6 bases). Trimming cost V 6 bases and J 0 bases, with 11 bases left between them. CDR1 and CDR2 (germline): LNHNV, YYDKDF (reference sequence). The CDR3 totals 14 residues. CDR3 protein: CATRRGHLNTEAFF. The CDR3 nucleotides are TGTGCCACCAGACGGGGACATCTGAACACTGAAGCTTTCTTT.

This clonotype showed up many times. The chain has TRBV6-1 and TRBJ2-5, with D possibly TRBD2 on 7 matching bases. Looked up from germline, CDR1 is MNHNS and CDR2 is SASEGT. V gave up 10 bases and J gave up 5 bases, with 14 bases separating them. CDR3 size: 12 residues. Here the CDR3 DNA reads TGTGCCATCCAGAGGGGGGGCGAGACCCAGTACTTC. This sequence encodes CAIQRGGETQYF.

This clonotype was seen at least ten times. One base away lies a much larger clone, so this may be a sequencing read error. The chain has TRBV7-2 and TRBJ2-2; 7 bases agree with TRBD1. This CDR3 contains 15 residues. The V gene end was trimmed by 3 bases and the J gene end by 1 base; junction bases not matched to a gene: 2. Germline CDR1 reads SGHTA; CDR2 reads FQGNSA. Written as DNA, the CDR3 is TGTGCCAGCAGCTTTTGGACAGGGAACACCGGGGAGCTGTTTTTT. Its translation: CASSFWTGNTGELFF.